A selection of T cell receptor beta chains follows, all from one sample in a study of T cells in localized non-small cell lung cancer. Profiled with immunoSEQ multiplex PCR; TCRdb holds only in-frame clones, not every one. The table includes 38,000 or so clones, 81% detected once. The sequencing used peripheral blood mononuclear cells, collected before any cancer treatment. These receptors were taken from a male donor at least 60 years old with stage II lung adenocarcinoma. The conserved cysteine and the conserved F or W are not part of the CDR3 here.

>TRBV28|TRBJ2-5
ASSKLQETQY
>TRBV18|TRBJ2-7
ASSPHKDGYEQY
>TRBV4-3|TRBJ1-2
ASSPPDGQGLYGYT
>TRBV4-1|TRBJ2-5
ASSRRTGAQETQY
>TRBV6-5|TRBJ1-1
ASKGNGGNTEAF
>TRBV7-9|TRBJ1-1
ASTRTANTEAF
>TRBV30|TRBJ2-7
AWKSRTGGAGEQY
>TRBV14|TRBJ2-3
ASSSSWGPAQY
>TRBV7-3|TRBJ1-1
ASSPGRGETEAF
>TRBV4-1|TRBJ1-2
ASSLTPGTGEHGYT
>TRBV18|TRBJ2-1
ASSRLAGVGEQF
>TRBV14|TRBJ2-5
ASRTGEQETQY
>TRBV30|TRBJ1-1
AWSPGAQDTEAF
>TRBV19|TRBJ2-7
ASSILPSYEQY
>TRBV4-1|TRBJ1-1
ASRQPTQNTEAF
>TRBV6-1|TRBJ2-7
ASSVSTVSAYEQY
>TRBV9|TRBJ1-5
ASSVGQGAQPQH
>TRBV2|TRBJ2-5
ASRRTQETQY
>TRBV30|TRBJ1-1
AWSQGDTEAF
>TRBV5-6|TRBJ1-5
ASSPQGENNQPQH
>TRBV4-2|TRBJ2-1
ASSQGLGESYNEQF
>TRBV4-3|TRBJ2-2
ASSPGQGANTGELF
>TRBV29-1|TRBJ2-7
SVENRPDSQQY
>TRBV7-9|TRBJ2-3
ASGIQGRDTQY
>TRBV18|TRBJ1-1
ASSLPGQGAVNTEAF
>TRBV19|TRBJ1-2
ASSTDRVGGYT
>TRBV27|-
ASSLLRESSYEQY
>TRBV30|TRBJ1-5
AWSVRGPGGRPQYNQPQH
>TRBV18|TRBJ1-1
ASSTEAQNTEAF